The rows below give T cell receptor beta chains drawn from one sample of a study of blood T cells in healthy people across ages. MiXCR, applied by TCRdb to the 5' RACE reads, yields one record per CDR3 protein. The table has about 1 million distinct CDR3 sequences, over 35% seen once; the top ten hold about 19%. Sequenced input: blood. All receptors come from a woman in her sixties in good health. The CDR3 runs from the conserved cysteine through the conserved F or W. D genes are given only for firm matches. Some rows have no size entry. The others give once, few or many, or a class for an expanded clone.

j_call	clone_size	d_call	v_call	cdr3_aa	cdr3_nt
TRBJ2-3	NA	TRBD1	TRBV6-2/TRBV6-3	CASSDRVTDTQYF	TGTGCCAGCAGTGACAGGGTCACAGATACGCAGTATTTT
TRBJ2-3	few	TRBD2	TRBV7-9	CASRNPTSGRGDTQYF	TGTGCCAGCAGAAACCCTACTAGCGGGAGAGGAGATACGCAGTATTTT
TRBJ1-2	few	TRBD1	TRBV9	CASSVGQGAFYGYTF	TGTGCCAGCAGCGTAGGACAGGGGGCATTCTATGGCTACACCTTC
TRBJ1-2	few	TRBD1	TRBV28	CASSLIGGIGYTF	TGTGCCAGCAGTTTAATAGGGGGCATTGGCTACACCTTC
TRBJ1-2	few	NA	TRBV7-2	CASSDRDGLRGYTF	TGTGCCAGCAGCGACCGAGACGGACTTCGGGGCTACACCTTC
TRBJ2-3	NA	NA	TRBV30	CAWNSRVSDTQYF	TGTGCCTGGAACAGCAGGGTGTCAGATACGCAGTATTTT
TRBJ2-7	NA	NA	TRBV10-3	CAISEDRRKEQYF	TGTGCCATCAGTGAGGACCGCCGGAAAGAGCAGTACTTC
TRBJ2-1	NA	TRBD2	TRBV28	CASSLSTSAYNEQFF	TGTGCCAGCAGTTTATCGACTAGCGCCTACAATGAGCAGTTCTTC
TRBJ2-7	NA	NA	TRBV12-3/TRBV12-4	CASSLSGEPEQYF	TGTGCCAGCAGTTTATCGGGGGAGCCCGAGCAGTACTTC
TRBJ2-7	NA	TRBD1	TRBV7-3	CASSRGQGPSYEQYF	TGTGCCAGCAGCCGGGGACAGGGCCCCTCCTACGAGCAGTACTTC
TRBJ2-7	NA	TRBD1	TRBV27	CASRSPTGGTYEQYF	TGTGCCAGCAGAAGCCCGACAGGGGGGACCTACGAGCAGTACTTC
TRBJ2-1	NA	TRBD2	TRBV5-1	CASSPALAGGGNEQFF	TGCGCCAGCAGCCCGGCCCTAGCGGGAGGAGGCAATGAGCAGTTCTTC
TRBJ2-1	NA	TRBD2	TRBV20-1	CSARDKTSGTYNEQFF	TGCAGTGCTAGGGACAAGACTAGCGGGACTTACAATGAGCAGTTCTTC
TRBJ2-1	NA	NA	TRBV15	CATSRAGSGVNEQFF	TGTGCCACCAGCAGAGCCGGTTCGGGAGTGAATGAGCAGTTCTTC
TRBJ2-7	NA	TRBD1	TRBV9	CASSVAPDRVYEQYF	TGTGCCAGCAGCGTAGCTCCGGACAGGGTGTACGAGCAGTACTTC
TRBJ2-5	once	TRBD1	TRBV4-1	CASSQALDRGFPETQYF	TGCGCCAGCAGCCAAGCTCTAGACAGGGGTTTTCCAGAGACCCAGTACTTC
TRBJ2-1	many	TRBD2	TRBV4-2	CASSQVAGDSDEQFF	TGTGCCAGCAGCCAAGTAGCGGGAGATAGCGATGAGCAGTTCTTC